The following is a T cell receptor (beta chain) sequence with its context. No antigen is known for it. Researchers ran the PCR with 60 Vbeta and 13 Jbeta primers. Produced via immunoSEQ multiplex PCR; TCRdb's table is partial and in-frame only. The sample lists hundreds of thousands of clones; 60% to 80% were seen once. The CDR3 spans 14 residues. J lost 3 bases, V lost 6 bases, and 5 bases had no gene match. Germline assignment: CDR1 SNHLY and CDR2 FYNNEI. This entry is derived from a study of cytomegalovirus exposure and HLA in healthy donors. Findings and caveats of the study: Among TCR beta chains, those listed as cytomegalovirus-associated numbered over 150.

The rearrangement links TRBV2 to TRBJ1-5, with 7 positions matching TRBD1. Sequenced sample: PBMCs. This clonotype originated in a male donor in good health and CMV-seronegative. The CDR3, as DNA: TGTGCCAGCAGCAGGGACAGCTTCAATCAGCCCCAGCATTTT. Translation gives CASSRDSFNQPQHF.